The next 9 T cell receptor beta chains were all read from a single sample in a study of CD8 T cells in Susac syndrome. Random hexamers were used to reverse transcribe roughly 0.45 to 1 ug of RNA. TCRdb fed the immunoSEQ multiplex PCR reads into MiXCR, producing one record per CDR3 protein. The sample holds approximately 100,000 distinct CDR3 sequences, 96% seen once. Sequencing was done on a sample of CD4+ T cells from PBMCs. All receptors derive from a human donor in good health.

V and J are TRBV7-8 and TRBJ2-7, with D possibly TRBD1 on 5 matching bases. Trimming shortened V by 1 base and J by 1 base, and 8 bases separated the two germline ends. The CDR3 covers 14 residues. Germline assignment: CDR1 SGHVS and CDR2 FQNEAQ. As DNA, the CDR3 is TGTGCCAGCAGCTTAGTGCAGGGATCCTACGAGCAGTACTTC. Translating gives CASSLVQGSYEQYF.

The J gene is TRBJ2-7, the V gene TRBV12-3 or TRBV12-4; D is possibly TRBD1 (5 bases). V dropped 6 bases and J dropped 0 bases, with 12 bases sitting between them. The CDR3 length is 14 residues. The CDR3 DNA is TGTGCCAGCAGACCGCGTCAGGGCTCCTACGAGCAGTACTTC. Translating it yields CASRPRQGSYEQYF.

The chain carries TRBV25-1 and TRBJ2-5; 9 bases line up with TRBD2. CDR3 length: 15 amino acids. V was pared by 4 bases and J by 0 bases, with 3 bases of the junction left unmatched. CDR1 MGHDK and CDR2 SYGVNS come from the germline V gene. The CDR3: CASSGLAAYQETQYF. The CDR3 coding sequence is TGTGCCAGCAGTGGACTAGCGGCGTACCAAGAGACCCAGTACTTC.

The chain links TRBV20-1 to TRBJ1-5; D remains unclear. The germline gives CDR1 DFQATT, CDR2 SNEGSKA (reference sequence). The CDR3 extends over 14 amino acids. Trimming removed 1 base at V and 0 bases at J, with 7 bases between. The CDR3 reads CSARVGNSNQPQHF. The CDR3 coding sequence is TGCAGTGCTAGAGTGGGAAATAGCAATCAGCCCCAGCATTTT.

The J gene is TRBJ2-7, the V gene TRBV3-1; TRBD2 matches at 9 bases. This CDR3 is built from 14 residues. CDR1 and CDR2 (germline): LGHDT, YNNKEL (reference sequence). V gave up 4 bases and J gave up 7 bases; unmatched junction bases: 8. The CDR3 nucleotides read TGTGCCAGCAGCCGAGCGGGAGGTCTTTGGGAGCAGTACTTC. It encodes CASSRAGGLWEQYF.

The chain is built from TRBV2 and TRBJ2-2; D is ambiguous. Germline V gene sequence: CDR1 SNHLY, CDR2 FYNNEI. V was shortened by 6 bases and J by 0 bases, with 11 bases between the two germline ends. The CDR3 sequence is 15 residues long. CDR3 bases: TGTGCCAGCAGGAGAGAGTCCACGAACACCGGGGAGCTGTTTTTT. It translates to CASRRESTNTGELFF.

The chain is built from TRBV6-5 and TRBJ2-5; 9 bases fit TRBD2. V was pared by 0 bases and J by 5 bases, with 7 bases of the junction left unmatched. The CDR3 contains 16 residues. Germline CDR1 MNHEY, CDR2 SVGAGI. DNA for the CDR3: TGTGCCAGCAGTTACTCAGCGGGAGGACGGCGGGAGACCCAGTACTTC. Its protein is CASSYSAGGRRETQYF.

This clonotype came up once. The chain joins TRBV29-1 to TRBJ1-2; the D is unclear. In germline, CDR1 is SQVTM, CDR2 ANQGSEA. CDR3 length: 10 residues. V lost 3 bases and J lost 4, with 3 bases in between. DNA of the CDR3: TGCAGCGTTGACAGCTATGGCTACACCTTC. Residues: CSVDSYGYTF.

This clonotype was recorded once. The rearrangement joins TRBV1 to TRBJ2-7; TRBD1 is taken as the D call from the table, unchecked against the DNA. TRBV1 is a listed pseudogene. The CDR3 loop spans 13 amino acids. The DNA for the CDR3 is TGCACCAGCAGCCGGGGGGGAGTTTACGAGCAGTACTTC. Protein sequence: CTSSRGGVYEQYF.